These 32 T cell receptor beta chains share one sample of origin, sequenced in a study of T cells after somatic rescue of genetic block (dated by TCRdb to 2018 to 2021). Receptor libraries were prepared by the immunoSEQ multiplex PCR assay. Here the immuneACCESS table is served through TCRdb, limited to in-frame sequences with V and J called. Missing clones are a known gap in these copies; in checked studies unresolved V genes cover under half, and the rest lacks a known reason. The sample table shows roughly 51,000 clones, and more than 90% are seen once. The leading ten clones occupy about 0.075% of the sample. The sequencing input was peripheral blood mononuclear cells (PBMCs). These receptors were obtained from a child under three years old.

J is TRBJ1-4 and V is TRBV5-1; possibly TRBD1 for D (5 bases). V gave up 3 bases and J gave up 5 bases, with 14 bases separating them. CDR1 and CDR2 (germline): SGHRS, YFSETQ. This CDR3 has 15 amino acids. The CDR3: CASSWGPDGNEKLFF. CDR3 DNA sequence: TGCGCCAGCAGCTGGGGCCCGGACGGCAATGAAAAACTGTTTTTT.

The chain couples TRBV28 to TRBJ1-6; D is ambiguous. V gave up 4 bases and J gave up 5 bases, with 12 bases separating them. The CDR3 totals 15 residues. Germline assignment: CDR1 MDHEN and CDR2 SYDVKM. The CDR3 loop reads CASSSPGENNSPLHF. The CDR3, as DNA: TGTGCCAGCAGTTCCCCGGGAGAGAATAATTCACCCCTCCACTTT.

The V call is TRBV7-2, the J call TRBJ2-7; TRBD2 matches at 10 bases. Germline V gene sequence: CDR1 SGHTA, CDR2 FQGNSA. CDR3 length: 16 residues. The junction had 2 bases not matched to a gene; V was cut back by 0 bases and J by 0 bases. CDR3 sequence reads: CASSLAGTSDSYEQYF. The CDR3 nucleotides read TGTGCCAGCAGCTTAGCTGGGACTAGCGACTCCTACGAGCAGTACTTC.

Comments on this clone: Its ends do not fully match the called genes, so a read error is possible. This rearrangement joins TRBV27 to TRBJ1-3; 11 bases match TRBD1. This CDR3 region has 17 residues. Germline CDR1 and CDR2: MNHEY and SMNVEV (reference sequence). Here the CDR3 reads CVSSLSPGQGAGNTIYF. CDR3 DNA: TGTGTCAGCAGTTTATCGCCGGGACAGGGGGCTGGAAACACCATATATTTT.

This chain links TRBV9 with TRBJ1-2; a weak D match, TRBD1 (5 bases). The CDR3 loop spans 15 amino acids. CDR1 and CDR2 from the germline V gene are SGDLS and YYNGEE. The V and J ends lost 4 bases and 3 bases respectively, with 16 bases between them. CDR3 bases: TGTGCCAGCAGCCCAAACCCGGGACCCCACTATGGCTACACCTTC. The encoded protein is CASSPNPGPHYGYTF.

In DNA form, the CDR3 reads TGCGCCAGCAGCCACAGCGGCAAAAACATTCAGTACTTC. Translation gives CASSHSGKNIQYF. This chain uses TRBV4-1 with TRBJ2-4; maybe TRBD2 (5 bases). CDR1 is MGHRA and CDR2 is YSYEKL in the germline V gene. V lost 3 bases, J lost 3 bases, and 6 bases lay in between. The CDR3 contains 13 residues.

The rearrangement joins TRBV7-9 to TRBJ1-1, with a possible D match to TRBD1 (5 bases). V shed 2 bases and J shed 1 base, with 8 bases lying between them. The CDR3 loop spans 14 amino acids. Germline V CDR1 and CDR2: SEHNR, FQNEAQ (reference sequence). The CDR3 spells CASSLRTKNTEAFF. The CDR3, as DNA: TGTGCCAGCAGCTTAAGGACAAAGAACACTGAAGCTTTCTTT.

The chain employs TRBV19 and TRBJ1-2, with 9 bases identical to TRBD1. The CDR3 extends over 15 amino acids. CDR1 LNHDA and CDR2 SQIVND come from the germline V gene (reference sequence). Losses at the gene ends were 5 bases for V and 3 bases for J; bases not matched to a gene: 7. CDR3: CASSPRDRDDYGYTF. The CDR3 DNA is TGTGCCAGTAGTCCAAGGGACAGGGACGACTATGGCTACACCTTC. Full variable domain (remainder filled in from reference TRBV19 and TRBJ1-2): DGGITQSPKYLFRKEGQNVTLSCEQNLNHDAMYWYRQDPGQGLRLIYYSQIVNDFQKGDIAEGYSVSREKKESFPLTVTSAQKNPTAFYLCASSPRDRDDYGYTFGSGTRLTVV.

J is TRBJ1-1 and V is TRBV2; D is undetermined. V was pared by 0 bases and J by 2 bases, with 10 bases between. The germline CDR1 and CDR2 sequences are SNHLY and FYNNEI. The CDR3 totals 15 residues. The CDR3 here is CASSEARQANTEAFF. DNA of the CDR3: TGTGCCAGCAGTGAAGCGCGTCAGGCCAACACTGAAGCTTTCTTT.

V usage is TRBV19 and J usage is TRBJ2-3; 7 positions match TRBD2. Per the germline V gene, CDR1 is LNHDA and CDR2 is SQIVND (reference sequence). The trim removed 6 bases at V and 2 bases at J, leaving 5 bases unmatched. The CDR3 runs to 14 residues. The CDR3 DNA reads TGTGCCAGTAGGGATAGCGGGTCCACAGATACGCAGTATTTT. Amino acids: CASRDSGSTDTQYF. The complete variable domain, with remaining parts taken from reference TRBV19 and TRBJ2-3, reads DGGITQSPKYLFRKEGQNVTLSCEQNLNHDAMYWYRQDPGQGLRLIYYSQIVNDFQKGDIAEGYSVSREKKESFPLTVTSAQKNPTAFYLCASRDSGSTDTQYFGPGTRLTVL.

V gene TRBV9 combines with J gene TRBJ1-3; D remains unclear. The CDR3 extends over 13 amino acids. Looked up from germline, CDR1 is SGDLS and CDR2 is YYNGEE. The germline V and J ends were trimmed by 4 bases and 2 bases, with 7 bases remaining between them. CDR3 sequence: CASSPPTGNTIYF. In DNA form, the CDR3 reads TGTGCCAGCAGCCCCCCGACTGGAAACACCATATATTTT.

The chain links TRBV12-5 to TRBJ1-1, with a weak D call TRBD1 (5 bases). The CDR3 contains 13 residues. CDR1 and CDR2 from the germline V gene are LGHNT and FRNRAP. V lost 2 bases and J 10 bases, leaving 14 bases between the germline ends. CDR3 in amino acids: CASGLPRGEVAFF. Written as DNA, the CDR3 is TGTGCTAGTGGTTTGCCACGGGGGGAAGTAGCTTTCTTT.

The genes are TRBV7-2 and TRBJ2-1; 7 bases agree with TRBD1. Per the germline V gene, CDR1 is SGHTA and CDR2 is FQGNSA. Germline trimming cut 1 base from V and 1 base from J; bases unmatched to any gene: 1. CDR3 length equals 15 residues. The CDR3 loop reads CASSLETGSYNEQFF. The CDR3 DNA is TGTGCCAGCAGCTTAGAGACAGGGTCCTACAATGAGCAGTTCTTC.

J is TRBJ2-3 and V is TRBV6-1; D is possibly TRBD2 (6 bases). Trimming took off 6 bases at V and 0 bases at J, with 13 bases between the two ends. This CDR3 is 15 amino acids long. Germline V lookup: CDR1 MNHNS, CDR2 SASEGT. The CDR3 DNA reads TGTGCCAGCAGACGTAGAGGGACTAGCACAGATACGCAGTATTTT. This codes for CASRRRGTSTDTQYF.

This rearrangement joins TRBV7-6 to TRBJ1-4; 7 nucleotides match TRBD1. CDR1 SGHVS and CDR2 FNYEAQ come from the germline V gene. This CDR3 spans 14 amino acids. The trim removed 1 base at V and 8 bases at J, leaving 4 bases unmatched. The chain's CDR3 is CASSLGQGGEKLFF. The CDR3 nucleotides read TGTGCCAGCAGCTTAGGGCAGGGGGGGGAAAAACTGTTTTTT.

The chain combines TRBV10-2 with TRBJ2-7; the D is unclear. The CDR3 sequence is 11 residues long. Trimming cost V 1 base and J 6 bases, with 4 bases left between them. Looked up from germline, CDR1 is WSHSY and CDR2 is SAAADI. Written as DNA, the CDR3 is TGCGCCAGCAGTGAGTATAGCGAGCAGTACTTC. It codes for CASSEYSEQYF.

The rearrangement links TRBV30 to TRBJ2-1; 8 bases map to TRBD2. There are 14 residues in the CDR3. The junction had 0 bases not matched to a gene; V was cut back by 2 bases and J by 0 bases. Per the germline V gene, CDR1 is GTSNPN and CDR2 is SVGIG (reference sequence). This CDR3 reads CAWSSGSSYNEQFF. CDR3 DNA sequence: TGTGCCTGGAGTAGCGGGAGCTCCTACAATGAGCAGTTCTTC.

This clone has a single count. DNA of the CDR3: TGTGCCAGCAGTGAATTAGGGACAGGGGCAGATACGCAGTATTTT. It codes for CASSELGTGADTQYF. This chain links TRBV25-1 with TRBJ2-3, with 10 bases that match TRBD1. This CDR3 contains 15 residues. Trimming cost V 1 base and J 4 bases; bases outside gene matches: 2. In germline, CDR1 is MGHDK, CDR2 SYGVNS.

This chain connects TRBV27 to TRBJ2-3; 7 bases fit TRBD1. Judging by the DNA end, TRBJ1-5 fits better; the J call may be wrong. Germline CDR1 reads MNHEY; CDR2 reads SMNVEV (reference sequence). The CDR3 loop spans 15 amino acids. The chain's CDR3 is CASSSTATGTDTQHF. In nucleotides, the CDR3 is TGTGCCAGCAGTTCAACCGCGACAGGGACAGATACGCAGCATTTT.

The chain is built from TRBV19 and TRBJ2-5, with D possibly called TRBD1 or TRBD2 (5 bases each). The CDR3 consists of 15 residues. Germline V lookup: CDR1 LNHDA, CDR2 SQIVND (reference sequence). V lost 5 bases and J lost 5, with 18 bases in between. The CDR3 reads CASSAARDPRETQYF. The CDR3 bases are TGTGCCAGTAGTGCAGCCCGGGACCCCAGGGAGACCCAGTACTTC.

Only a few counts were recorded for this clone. The DNA of the CDR3 is TGTGCCAGCAGCTTAGACAGGGCAGATACGCAGTATTTT. It encodes CASSLDRADTQYF. V is TRBV7-2 and J is TRBJ2-3; a weak D match, TRBD1 (6 bases). Germline V gene sequence: CDR1 SGHTA, CDR2 FQGNSA. There are 13 residues in the CDR3. With 1 base removed from V and 4 bases from J, the gap between germline ends came to 6 bases.

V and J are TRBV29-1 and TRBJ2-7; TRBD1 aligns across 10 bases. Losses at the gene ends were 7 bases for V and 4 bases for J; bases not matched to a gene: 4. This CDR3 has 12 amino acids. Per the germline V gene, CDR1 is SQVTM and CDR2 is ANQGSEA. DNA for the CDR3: TGCAGCGCTGGACAGGGGGGGTACGAGCAGTACTTC. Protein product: CSAGQGGYEQYF.

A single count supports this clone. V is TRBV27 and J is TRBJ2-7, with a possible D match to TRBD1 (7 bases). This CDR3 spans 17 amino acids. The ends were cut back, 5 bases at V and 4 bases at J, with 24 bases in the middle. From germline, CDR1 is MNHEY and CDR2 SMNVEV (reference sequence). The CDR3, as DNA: TGTGCCAGCAGTATAAAACGGTCGGTGACAGGGAGGTACGAGCAGTACTTC. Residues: CASSIKRSVTGRYEQYF.

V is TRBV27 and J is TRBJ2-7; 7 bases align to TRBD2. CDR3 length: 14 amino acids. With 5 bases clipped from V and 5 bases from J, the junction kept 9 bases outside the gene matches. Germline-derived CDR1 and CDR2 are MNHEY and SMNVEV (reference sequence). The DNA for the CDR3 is TGTGCCAGCAGTCCGCGGGGAGGGAGGAACGAGCAGTACTTC. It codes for CASSPRGGRNEQYF.

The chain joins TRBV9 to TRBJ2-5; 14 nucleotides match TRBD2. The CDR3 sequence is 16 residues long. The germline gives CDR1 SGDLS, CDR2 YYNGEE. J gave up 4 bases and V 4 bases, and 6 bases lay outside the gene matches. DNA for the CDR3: TGTGCCAGCAGCTCCCCGGGACTAGCGGGAGCAGAGACCCAGTACTTC. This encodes CASSSPGLAGAETQYF.

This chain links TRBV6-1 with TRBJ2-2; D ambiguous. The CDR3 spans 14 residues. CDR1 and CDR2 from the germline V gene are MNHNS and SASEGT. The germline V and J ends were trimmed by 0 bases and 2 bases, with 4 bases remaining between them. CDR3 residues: CASSEAGNTGELFF. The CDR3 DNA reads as TGTGCCAGCAGTGAAGCAGGCAACACCGGGGAGCTGTTTTTT.

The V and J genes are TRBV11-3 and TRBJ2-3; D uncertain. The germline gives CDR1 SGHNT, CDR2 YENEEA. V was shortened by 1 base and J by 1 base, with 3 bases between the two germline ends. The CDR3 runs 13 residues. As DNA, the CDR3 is TGTGCCAGCAGCTTAGCAGGCACAGATACGCAGTATTTT. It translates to CASSLAGTDTQYF.

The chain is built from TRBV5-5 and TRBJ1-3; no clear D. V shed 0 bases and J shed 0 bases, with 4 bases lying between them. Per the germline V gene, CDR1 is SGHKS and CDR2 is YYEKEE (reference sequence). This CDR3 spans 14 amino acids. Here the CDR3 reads CASSLGGSGNTIYF. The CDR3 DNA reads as TGTGCCAGCAGCTTGGGGGGCTCTGGAAACACCATATATTTT.

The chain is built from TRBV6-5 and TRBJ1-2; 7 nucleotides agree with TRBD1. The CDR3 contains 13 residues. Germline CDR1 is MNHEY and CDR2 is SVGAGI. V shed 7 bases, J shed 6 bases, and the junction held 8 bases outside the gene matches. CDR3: CASTDRVSDGYTF. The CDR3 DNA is TGTGCCAGCACCGACAGGGTATCAGATGGCTACACCTTC.

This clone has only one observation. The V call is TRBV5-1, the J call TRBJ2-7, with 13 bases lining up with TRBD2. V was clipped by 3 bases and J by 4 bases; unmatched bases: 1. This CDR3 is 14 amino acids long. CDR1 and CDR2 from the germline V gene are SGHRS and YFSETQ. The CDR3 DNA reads TGCGCCAGCAGCTGGACTAGCGGGAGTTACGAGCAGTACTTC. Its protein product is CASSWTSGSYEQYF. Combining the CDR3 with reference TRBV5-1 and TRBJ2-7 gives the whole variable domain KAGVTQTPRYLIKTRGQQVTLSCSPISGHRSVSWYQQTPGQGLQFLFEYFSETQRNKGNFPGRFSGRQFSNSRSEMNVSTLELGDSALYLCASSWTSGSYEQYFGPGTRLTVT.

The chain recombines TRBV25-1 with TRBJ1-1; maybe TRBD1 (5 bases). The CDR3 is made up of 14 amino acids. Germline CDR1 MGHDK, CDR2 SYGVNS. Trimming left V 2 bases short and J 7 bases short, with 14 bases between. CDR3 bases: TGTGCCAGCAGTGAAGGTGGCCAGGGCAATGAAGCTTTCTTT. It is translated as CASSEGGQGNEAFF.

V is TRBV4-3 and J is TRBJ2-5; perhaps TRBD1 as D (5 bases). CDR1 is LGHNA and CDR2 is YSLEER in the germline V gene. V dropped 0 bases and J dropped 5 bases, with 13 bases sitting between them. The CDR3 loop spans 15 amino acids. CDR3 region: CASSQDMRKGETQYF. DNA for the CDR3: TGCGCCAGCAGCCAAGATATGCGGAAGGGGGAGACCCAGTACTTC.